These 22 T cell receptor beta chains share one sample of origin, sequenced in a study of shared clonotypes between healthy human individuals. Clones were read by immunoSEQ multiplex PCR, and TCRdb kept only the in-frame ones, dropping some. The data show 2.3 million or so clones, approximately 93% seen once. The sample taken for sequencing was naive CD4+ T cells from PBMCs. The subset here: CD45RA+ positively selected. All receptors come from a man between 18 and 35 years old in good health. Some clones in this sample may be carry-over from other donors' samples.

In DNA form, the CDR3 reads TGTGCCAGCGGCAGACAGGGTGGAGAAACCTACGAGCAGTACTTC. This codes for CASGRQGGETYEQYF. The chain employs TRBV7-2 and TRBJ2-7; TRBD1 matches 7 bases. Germline values: CDR1 SGHTA, CDR2 FQGNSA. V trimming: 8 bases; J trimming: 2 bases; junction bases outside the gene matches: 12. This CDR3 is built from 15 residues.

This rearrangement joins TRBV7-2 to TRBJ2-4; no firm D call. The V gene lost 4 bases and the J gene lost 0 bases, with 16 bases spanning the gap. This CDR3 spans 17 amino acids. The germline gives CDR1 SGHTA, CDR2 FQGNSA. The CDR3 loop reads CASSSKDGRLAKNIQYF. The CDR3 region has the DNA TGTGCCAGCAGCTCGAAGGACGGTCGATTAGCCAAAAACATTCAGTACTTC. The whole variable domain, filled in from reference TRBV7-2 and TRBJ2-4, reads GAGVSQSPSNKVTEKGKDVELRCDPISGHTALYWYRQSLGQGLEFLIYFQGNSAPDKSGLPSDRFSAERTGGSVSTLTIQRTQQEDSAVYLCASSSKDGRLAKNIQYFGAGTRLSVL.

V usage is TRBV15 and J usage is TRBJ2-7; 8 bases match TRBD1. Losses at the gene ends were 1 base for V and 0 bases for J; bases not matched to a gene: 11. The CDR3 consists of 18 residues. From germline, CDR1 is LNHNV and CDR2 YYDKDF (reference sequence). The CDR3 loop is CATSRGDRGPPFSYEQYF. In nucleotides, the CDR3 is TGTGCCACCAGCAGAGGCGACAGGGGCCCCCCTTTCTCCTACGAGCAGTACTTC.

Remarks on this clone: This CDR3 is also generated by other DNA sequences in the sample. The CDR3 DNA reads as TGTGCCAGCAGCGTAAGTGCTAGCTACAATGAGCAGTTCTTC. As protein: CASSVSASYNEQFF. The chain couples TRBV9 to TRBJ2-1; D gene ambiguous. Germline CDR1 SGDLS, CDR2 YYNGEE. The V and J ends lost 1 base and 3 bases respectively, with 8 bases between them. The CDR3 covers 14 residues. The whole variable domain, filled in from reference TRBV9 and TRBJ2-1, reads DSGVTQTPKHLITATGQRVTLRCSPRSGDLSVYWYQQSLDQGLQFLIQYYNGEERAKGNILERFSAQQFPDLHSELNLSSLELGDSALYFCASSVSASYNEQFFGPGTRLTVL.

The rearrangement joins TRBV10-3 to TRBJ2-1; TRBD2 agrees at 10 bases. CDR3 size: 17 residues. The V and J ends lost 11 bases and 0 bases, in that order; junction bases with no gene match: 13. The germline gives CDR1 ENHRY, CDR2 SYGVKD. The CDR3: CASSGTSAASSYNEQFF. The CDR3 DNA sequence: TGTGCCTCCTCCGGGACTAGCGCAGCTAGCTCCTACAATGAGCAGTTCTTC.

V and J are TRBV19 and TRBJ1-1; TRBD1 matches at 8 bases. CDR3 length equals 14 residues. Germline lookup yields CDR1 LNHDA and CDR2 SQIVND (reference sequence). V lost 6 bases to trimming and J lost 3 bases; unmatched junction nucleotides: 6. The CDR3 DNA follows: TGTGCCAGTAGGAACAGGGGGTCGGACACTGAAGCTTTCTTT. It specifies CASRNRGSDTEAFF.

The CDR3 coding sequence is TGTGCCAGCAGCTTAATTGGGGGTATGAACACTGAAGCTTTCTTT. Translating it yields CASSLIGGMNTEAFF. The chain is built from TRBV7-2 and TRBJ1-1; a weak D match, TRBD1 (5 bases). The germline gives CDR1 SGHTA, CDR2 FQGNSA. The CDR3 sequence is 15 residues long. The V end was cut by 2 bases, the J end by 0 bases, with 10 bases between. Based on the CDR3 plus reference TRBV7-2 and TRBJ1-1, the full variable domain is GAGVSQSPSNKVTEKGKDVELRCDPISGHTALYWYRQSLGQGLEFLIYFQGNSAPDKSGLPSDRFSAERTGGSVSTLTIQRTQQEDSAVYLCASSLIGGMNTEAFFGQGTRLTVV.

J is TRBJ1-5 and V is TRBV28, with TRBD1 matching over 8 bases. CDR1 and CDR2 (germline): MDHEN, SYDVKM. The CDR3 contains 15 residues. V was pared by 6 bases and J by 4 bases, with 8 bases of the junction left unmatched. CDR3 coding DNA: TGTGCCAGCAGCCCCACTGGACAGGGAAATCAGCCCCAGCATTTT. This sequence encodes CASSPTGQGNQPQHF.

The chain couples TRBV2 to TRBJ1-3, with TRBD1 as a possible D gene (5 bases). The V gene's germline CDR1 is SNHLY and CDR2 FYNNEI. Trimming took 6 bases from V and 0 from J, leaving 15 bases between them. The CDR3 is 16 residues long. CDR3 DNA sequence: TGTGCCAGCAGCCTCGAGGGACCGACCTCTGGAAACACCATATATTTT. This translates into CASSLEGPTSGNTIYF.

The rearrangement joins TRBV10-1 to TRBJ2-1; 10 bases align to TRBD2. CDR1 is WNHNN and CDR2 is SYGVQD in the germline V gene (reference sequence). The CDR3 has 20 amino acids. The V gene end was trimmed by 4 bases and the J gene end by 0 bases; junction bases not matched to a gene: 15. CDR3: CASSGTRTSGSTSSYNEQFF. The CDR3 DNA reads as TGCGCCAGCAGTGGGACCCGGACTAGCGGATCCACCAGCTCCTACAATGAGCAGTTCTTC.

The chain is built from TRBV7-8 and TRBJ2-1, with TRBD1 matching over 11 bases. V dropped 5 bases and J dropped 3; count of bases not matched to a gene: 3. Germline loops: CDR1 SGHVS, CDR2 FQNEAQ. The CDR3 totals 15 residues. The DNA of the CDR3 is TGTGCCAGCAGCAGGGACAGGGGGGGCTACAATGAGCAGTTCTTC. This codes for CASSRDRGGYNEQFF.

The V and J genes are TRBV4-2 and TRBJ2-3; 7 bases line up with TRBD2. CDR1 is LGHNA and CDR2 is YNFKEQ in the germline V gene. The CDR3 runs 16 residues. V gave up 4 bases and J gave up 5 bases; unmatched junction bases: 12. CDR3 sequence (DNA): TGTGCCAGCAGCCTCGGCGGGGGTGCTGGGGGAGATACGCAGTATTTT. This codes for CASSLGGGAGGDTQYF.

The chain joins TRBV7-2 to TRBJ1-3, with D maybe TRBD1 (6 bases). Looked up from germline, CDR1 is SGHTA and CDR2 is FQGNSA. The CDR3 contains 15 residues. The ends were cut back, 5 bases at V and 0 bases at J, with 11 bases in the middle. The CDR3 sequence: CASSPGHFSGNTIYF. In nucleotides, the CDR3 is TGTGCCAGCAGCCCGGGACACTTCTCTGGAAACACCATATATTTT.

The CDR3 DNA sequence: TGTGCCAGCAGTTCAATAGCGGGAGCGGGCACAGATACGCAGTATTTT. It translates to CASSSIAGAGTDTQYF. This chain uses TRBV28 with TRBJ2-3; 9 bases map to TRBD2. The CDR3 consists of 16 residues. J gave up 1 base and V 4 bases, and 6 bases lay outside the gene matches. The germline CDR1 and CDR2 sequences are MDHEN and SYDVKM.

Remarks on this clone: At one end, the junction sequence differs from germline, possibly due to a read error. The genes are TRBV16 and TRBJ2-7, with D possibly matching TRBD1 (5 bases). This CDR3 spans 12 amino acids. Germline assignment: CDR1 KGHSY and CDR2 FQNENV. DNA of the CDR3: TGTGCCAGCAGCCGACCGTTAGGGGCCGTATCCTTC. Encoded protein: CASSRPLGAVSF.

The chain is built from TRBV25-1 and TRBJ1-1, with 10 bases identical to TRBD1. The CDR3 runs to 15 residues. Germline CDR1 is MGHDK and CDR2 is SYGVNS. After removal of 6 bases from V and 4 bases from J, the junction contained 8 bases not matched to a gene. The CDR3 DNA reads TGTGCCAGCAGGGAAGGACAGGGGGGTTTCACTGAAGCTTTCTTT. This translates into CASREGQGGFTEAFF.

This chain uses TRBV7-9 with TRBJ1-4; no definite D call. Looked up from germline, CDR1 is SEHNR and CDR2 is FQNEAQ (reference sequence). The CDR3 has 13 residues. V lost 3 bases and J 5 bases, leaving 7 bases between the germline ends. Here the CDR3 reads CASSFLSNEKLFF. For the CDR3, the DNA is TGTGCCAGCAGCTTTCTGTCGAATGAAAAACTGTTTTTT.

The chain joins TRBV19 to TRBJ2-3; 9 nucleotides agree with TRBD1. J lost 4 bases, V lost 3 bases, and 5 bases had no gene match. CDR1 is LNHDA and CDR2 is SQIVND in the germline V gene (reference sequence). The CDR3 runs to 15 residues. Here the CDR3 reads CASSMGGQGPDTQYF. The DNA for the CDR3 is TGTGCCAGTAGTATGGGGGGACAGGGCCCAGATACGCAGTATTTT.

V is TRBV28 and J is TRBJ2-2; no reliable D call. The V gene's germline CDR1 is MDHEN and CDR2 SYDVKM. The CDR3 extends over 12 amino acids. V lost 7 bases, J lost 4 bases, and 7 bases lay in between. The CDR3 loop reads CASTPSTGELFF. The CDR3 DNA is TGTGCCAGCACCCCCAGCACCGGGGAGCTGTTTTTT.

The gene calls are TRBV6-5 and TRBJ2-4; D gene unclear. V lost 0 bases and J lost 1, with 10 bases in between. The CDR3 consists of 16 residues. Per germline, CDR1 MNHEY and CDR2 SVGAGI. CDR3 nucleotides: TGTGCCAGCAGTTACTCTTTTGGTCGTGCCAAAAACATTCAGTACTTC. Its translation: CASSYSFGRAKNIQYF.

The chain employs TRBV6-6 and TRBJ2-5; 12 bases map to TRBD2. The CDR3 has 16 residues. V dropped 5 bases and J dropped 1; count of bases not matched to a gene: 5. In germline, CDR1 is MNHNY, CDR2 SVGAGI (reference sequence). CDR3: CASSPSGRALQETQYF. Here the CDR3 DNA reads TGTGCCAGCAGTCCTAGCGGGAGGGCCCTCCAAGAGACCCAGTACTTC.

This chain joins TRBV5-4 and TRBJ2-2; 9 nucleotides line up with TRBD1. The germline V gene encodes CDR1 SGHNT and CDR2 YYREEE (reference sequence). The CDR3 length is 16 residues. With 3 bases clipped from V and 3 bases from J, the junction kept 6 bases outside the gene matches. The CDR3 region is CASSSRTGADTGELFF. CDR3 nucleotide sequence: TGTGCCAGCAGCTCCCGGACAGGGGCGGACACCGGGGAGCTGTTTTTT.